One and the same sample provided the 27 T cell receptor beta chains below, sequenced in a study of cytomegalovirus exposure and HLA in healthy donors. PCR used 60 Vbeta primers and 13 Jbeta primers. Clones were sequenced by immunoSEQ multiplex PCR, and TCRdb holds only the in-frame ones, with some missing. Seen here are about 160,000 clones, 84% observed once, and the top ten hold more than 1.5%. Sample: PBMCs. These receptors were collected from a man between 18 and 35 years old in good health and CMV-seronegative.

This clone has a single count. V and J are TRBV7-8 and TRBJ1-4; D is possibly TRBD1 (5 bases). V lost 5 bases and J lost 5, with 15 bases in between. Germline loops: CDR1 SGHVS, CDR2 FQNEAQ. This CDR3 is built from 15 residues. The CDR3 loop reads CASSRRDFRNEKLFF. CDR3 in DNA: TGTGCCAGCAGCCGGAGGGACTTCAGAAATGAAAAACTGTTTTTT.

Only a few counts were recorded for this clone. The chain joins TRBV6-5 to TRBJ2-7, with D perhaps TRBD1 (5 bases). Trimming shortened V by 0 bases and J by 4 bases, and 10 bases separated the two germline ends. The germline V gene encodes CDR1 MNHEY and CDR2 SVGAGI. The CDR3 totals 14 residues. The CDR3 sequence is CASSYSSGRYEQYF. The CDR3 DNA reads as TGTGCCAGCAGTTACTCGTCAGGGCGGTACGAGCAGTACTTC.

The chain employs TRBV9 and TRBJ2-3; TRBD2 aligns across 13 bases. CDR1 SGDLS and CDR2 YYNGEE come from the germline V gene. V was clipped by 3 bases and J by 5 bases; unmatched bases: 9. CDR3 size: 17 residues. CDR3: CASSELGLAGAGDTQYF. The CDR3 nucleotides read TGTGCCAGCAGCGAGCTCGGACTAGCGGGGGCGGGAGATACGCAGTATTTT.

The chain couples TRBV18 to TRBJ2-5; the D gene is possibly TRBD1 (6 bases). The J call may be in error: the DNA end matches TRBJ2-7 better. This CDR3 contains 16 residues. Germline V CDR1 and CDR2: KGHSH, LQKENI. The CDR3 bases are TGTGCCAGCTCACCACCGACCGGGCAGGGGTCCTACGAGCAGTACTTC. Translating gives CASSPPTGQGSYEQYF.

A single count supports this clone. DNA for the CDR3: TGTGCCTCTACTTATACAGGGGGCGGGTACGAGCAGTACTTC. Protein product: CASTYTGGGYEQYF. The V call is TRBV28, the J call TRBJ2-7; 9 positions agree with TRBD1. In germline, CDR1 is MDHEN, CDR2 SYDVKM. V was pared by 11 bases and J by 4 bases, with 12 bases of the junction left unmatched. This CDR3 comprises 14 residues.

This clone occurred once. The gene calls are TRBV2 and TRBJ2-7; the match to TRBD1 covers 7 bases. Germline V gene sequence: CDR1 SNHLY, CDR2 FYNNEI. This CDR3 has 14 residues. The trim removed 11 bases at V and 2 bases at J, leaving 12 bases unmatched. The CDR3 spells CASWAETGPYEQYF. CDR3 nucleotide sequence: TGTGCCTCCTGGGCCGAGACAGGGCCCTACGAGCAGTACTTC.

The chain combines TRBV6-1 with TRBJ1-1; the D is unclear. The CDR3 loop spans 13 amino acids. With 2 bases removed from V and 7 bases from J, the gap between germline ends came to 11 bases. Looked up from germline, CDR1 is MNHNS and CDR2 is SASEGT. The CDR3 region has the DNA TGTGCCAGCAGTGAACCGGGCGAGGGTGAAGCTTTCTTT. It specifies CASSEPGEGEAFF.

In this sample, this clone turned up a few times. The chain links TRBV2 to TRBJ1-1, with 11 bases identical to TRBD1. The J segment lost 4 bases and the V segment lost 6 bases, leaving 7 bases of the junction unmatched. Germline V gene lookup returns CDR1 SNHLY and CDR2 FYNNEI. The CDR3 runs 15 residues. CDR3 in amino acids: CASSGTGGWSTEAFF. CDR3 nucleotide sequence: TGTGCCAGCAGCGGGACAGGGGGTTGGTCCACTGAAGCTTTCTTT.

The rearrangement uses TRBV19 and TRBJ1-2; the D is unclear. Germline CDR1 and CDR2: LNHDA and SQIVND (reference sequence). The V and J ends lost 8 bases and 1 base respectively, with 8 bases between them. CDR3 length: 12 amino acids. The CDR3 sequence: CASLGFNYGYTF. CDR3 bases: TGTGCCAGTCTGGGCTTTAACTATGGCTACACCTTC.

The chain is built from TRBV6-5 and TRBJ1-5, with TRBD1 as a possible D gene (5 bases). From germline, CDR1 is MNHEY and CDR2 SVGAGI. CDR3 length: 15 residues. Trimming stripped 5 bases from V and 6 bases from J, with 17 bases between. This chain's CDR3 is CASSRSLSGRQPQHF. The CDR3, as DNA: TGTGCCAGCAGTAGGTCGCTCTCAGGGCGTCAGCCCCAGCATTTT.

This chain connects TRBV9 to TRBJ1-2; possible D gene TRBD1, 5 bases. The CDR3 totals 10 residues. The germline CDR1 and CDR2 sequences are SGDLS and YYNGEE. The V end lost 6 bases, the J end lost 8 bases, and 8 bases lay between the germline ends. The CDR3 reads CASKGLGYTF. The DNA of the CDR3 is TGTGCCAGCAAGGGGCTGGGCTACACCTTC.

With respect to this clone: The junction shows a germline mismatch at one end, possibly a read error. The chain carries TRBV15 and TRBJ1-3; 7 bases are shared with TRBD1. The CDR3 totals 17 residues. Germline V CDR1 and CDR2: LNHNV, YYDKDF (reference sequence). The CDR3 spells CATSGLTGLSSGNAIYF. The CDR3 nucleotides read TGTGCCACCAGCGGGTTGACAGGGCTTTCCTCTGGAAACGCCATATATTTT.

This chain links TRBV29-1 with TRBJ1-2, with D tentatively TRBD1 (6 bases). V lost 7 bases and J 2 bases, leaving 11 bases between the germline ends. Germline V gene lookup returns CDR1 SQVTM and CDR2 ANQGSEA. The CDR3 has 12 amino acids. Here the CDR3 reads CSAGTGNYGYTF. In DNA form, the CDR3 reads TGCAGCGCCGGCACAGGGAACTATGGCTACACCTTC.

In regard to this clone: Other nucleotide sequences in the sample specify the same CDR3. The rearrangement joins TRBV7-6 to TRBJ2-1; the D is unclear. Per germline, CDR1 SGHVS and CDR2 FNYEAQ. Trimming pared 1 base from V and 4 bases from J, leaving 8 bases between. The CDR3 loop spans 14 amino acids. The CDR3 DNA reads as TGTGCCAGCAGCTTAGTAATGAGTTACAATGAGCAGTTCTTC. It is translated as CASSLVMSYNEQFF.

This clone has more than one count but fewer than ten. CDR3 sequence: CASSVGTSGGPETQYF. In nucleotides, the CDR3 is TGTGCCAGCAGCGTAGGTACTAGCGGGGGTCCGGAGACCCAGTACTTC. The rearrangement links TRBV9 to TRBJ2-5; 11 bases are a match to TRBD2. The trim removed 0 bases at V and 5 bases at J, leaving 6 bases unmatched. The CDR3 loop spans 16 amino acids. Germline assignment: CDR1 SGDLS and CDR2 YYNGEE.

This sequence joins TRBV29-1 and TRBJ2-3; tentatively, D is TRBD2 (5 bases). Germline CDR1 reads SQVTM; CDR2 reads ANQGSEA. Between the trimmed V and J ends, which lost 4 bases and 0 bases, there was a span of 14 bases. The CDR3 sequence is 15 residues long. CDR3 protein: CSVAALAASTDTQYF. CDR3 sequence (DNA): TGCAGCGTTGCGGCTCTAGCCGCTAGCACAGATACGCAGTATTTT.

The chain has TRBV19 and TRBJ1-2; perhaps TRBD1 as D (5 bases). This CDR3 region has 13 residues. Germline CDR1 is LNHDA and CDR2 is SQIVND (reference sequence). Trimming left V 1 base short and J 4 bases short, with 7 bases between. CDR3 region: CASSIVTAYGYTF. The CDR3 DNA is TGTGCCAGTAGTATAGTGACAGCCTATGGCTACACCTTC.

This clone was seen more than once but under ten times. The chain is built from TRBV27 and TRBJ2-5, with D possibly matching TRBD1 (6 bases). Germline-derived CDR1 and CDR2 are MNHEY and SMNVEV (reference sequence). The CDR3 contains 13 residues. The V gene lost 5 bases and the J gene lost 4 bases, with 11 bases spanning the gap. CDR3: CASSQGIGETQYF. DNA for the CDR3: TGTGCCAGCAGTCAGGGGATCGGAGAGACCCAGTACTTC.

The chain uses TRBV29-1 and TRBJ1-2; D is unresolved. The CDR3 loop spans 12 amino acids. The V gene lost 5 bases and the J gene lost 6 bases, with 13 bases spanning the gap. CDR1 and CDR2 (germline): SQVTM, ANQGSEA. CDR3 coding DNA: TGCAGCGTTTCACAGCCGCTCGATGGCTACACCTTC. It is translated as CSVSQPLDGYTF.

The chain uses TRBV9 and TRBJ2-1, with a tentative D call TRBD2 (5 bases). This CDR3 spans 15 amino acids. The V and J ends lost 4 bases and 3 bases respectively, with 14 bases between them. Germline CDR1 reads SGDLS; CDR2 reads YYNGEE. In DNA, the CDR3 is TGTGCCAGCAGCCCCTTGGGGAGCAACTACAATGAGCAGTTCTTC. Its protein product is CASSPLGSNYNEQFF.

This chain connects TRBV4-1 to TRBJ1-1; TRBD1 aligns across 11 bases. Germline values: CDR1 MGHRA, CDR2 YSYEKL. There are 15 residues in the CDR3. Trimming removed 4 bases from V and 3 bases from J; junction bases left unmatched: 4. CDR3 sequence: CASSPRTGGDTEAFF. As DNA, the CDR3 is TGCGCCAGCAGCCCCCGGACAGGGGGCGACACTGAAGCTTTCTTT.

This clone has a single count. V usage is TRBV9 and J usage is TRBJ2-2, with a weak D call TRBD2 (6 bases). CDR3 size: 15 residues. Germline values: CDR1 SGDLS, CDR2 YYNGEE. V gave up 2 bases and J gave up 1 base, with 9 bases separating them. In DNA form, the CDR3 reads TGTGCCAGCAGCGTCCGGGACTGGAACACCGGGGAGCTGTTTTTT. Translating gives CASSVRDWNTGELFF. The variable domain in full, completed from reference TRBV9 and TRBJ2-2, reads DSGVTQTPKHLITATGQRVTLRCSPRSGDLSVYWYQQSLDQGLQFLIQYYNGEERAKGNILERFSAQQFPDLHSELNLSSLELGDSALYFCASSVRDWNTGELFFGEGSRLTVL.

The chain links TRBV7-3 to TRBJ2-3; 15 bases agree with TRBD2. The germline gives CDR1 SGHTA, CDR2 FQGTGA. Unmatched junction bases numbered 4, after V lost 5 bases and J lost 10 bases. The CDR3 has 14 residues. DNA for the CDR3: TGTGCCAGCAGCCCGGGGACTAGCGGGGGGCCGCAGTATTTT. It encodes CASSPGTSGGPQYF.

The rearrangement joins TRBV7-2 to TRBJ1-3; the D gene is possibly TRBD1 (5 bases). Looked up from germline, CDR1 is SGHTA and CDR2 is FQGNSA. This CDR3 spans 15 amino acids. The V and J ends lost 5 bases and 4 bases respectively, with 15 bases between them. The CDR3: CASSPTGEPGNTIYF. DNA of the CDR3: TGTGCCAGCAGCCCGACGGGGGAACCGGGAAACACCATATATTTT.

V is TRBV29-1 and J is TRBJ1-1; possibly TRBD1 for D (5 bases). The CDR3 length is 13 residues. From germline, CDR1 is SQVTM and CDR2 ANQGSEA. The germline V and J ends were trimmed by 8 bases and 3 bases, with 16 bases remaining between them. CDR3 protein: CSLRQWGDTEAFF. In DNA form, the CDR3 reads TGCAGCTTACGACAATGGGGGGACACTGAAGCTTTCTTT.

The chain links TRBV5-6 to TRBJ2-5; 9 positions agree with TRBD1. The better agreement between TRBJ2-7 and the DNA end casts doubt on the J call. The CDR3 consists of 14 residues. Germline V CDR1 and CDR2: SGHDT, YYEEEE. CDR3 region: CASTIDRGTYEQYF. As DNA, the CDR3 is TGTGCCAGCACCATAGACAGGGGGACCTACGAGCAGTACTTC.

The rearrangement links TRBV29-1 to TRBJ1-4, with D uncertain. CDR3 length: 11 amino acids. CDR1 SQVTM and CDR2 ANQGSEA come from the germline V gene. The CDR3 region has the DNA TGCACGCGGTTGAGGGATGAAAAACTGTTTTTT. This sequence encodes CTRLRDEKLFF. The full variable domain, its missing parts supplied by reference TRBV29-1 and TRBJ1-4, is SAVISQKPSRDICQRGTSLTIQCQVDSQVTMMFWYRQQPGQSLTLIATANQGSEATYESGFVIDKFPISRPNLTFSTLTVSNMSPEDSSIYLCTRLRDEKLFFGSGTQLSVL.